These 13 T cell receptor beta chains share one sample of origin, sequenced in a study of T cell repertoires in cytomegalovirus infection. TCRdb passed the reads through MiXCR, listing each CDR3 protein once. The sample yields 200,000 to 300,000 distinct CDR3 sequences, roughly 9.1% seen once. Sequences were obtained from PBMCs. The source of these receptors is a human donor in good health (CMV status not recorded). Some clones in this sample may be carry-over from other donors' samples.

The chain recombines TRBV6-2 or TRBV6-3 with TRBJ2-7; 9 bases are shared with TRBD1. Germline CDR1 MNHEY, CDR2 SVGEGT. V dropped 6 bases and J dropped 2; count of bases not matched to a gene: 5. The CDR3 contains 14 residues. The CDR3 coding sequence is TGTGCCAGCAGGCGGGGACAGGGAACCTACGAGCAGTACTTC. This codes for CASRRGQGTYEQYF.

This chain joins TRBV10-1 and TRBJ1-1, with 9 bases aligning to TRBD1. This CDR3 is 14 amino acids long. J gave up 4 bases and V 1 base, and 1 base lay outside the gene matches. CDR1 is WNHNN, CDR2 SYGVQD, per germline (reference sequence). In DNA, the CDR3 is TGCGCCAGCAGTGAGTTGACAGGGGGCACTGAAGCTTTCTTT. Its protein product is CASSELTGGTEAFF.

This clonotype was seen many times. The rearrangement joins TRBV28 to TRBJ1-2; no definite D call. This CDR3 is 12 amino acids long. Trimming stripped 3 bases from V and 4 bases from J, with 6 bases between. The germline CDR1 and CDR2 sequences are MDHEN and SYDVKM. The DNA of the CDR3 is TGTGCCAGCAGTTTGGTTTCCTATGGCTACACCTTC. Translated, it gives CASSLVSYGYTF.

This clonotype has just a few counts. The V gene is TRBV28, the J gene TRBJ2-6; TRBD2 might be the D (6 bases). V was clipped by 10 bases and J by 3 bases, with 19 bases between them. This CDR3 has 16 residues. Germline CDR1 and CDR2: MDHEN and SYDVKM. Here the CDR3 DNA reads TGTGCCACGCAAGACCAGGGAGGTGGTGGGGCCAACGTCCTGACTTTC. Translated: CATQDQGGGGANVLTF.

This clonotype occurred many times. CDR3 DNA sequence: TGTGCCAGCAGTCTGTACAGGGGGCTCGACACAGATACGCAGTATTTT. Its protein product is CASSLYRGLDTDTQYF. The gene calls are TRBV12-3 or TRBV12-4 and TRBJ2-3; 9 bases align to TRBD1. Trimming cost V 5 bases and J 2 bases; bases outside gene matches: 8. The CDR3 contains 16 residues.

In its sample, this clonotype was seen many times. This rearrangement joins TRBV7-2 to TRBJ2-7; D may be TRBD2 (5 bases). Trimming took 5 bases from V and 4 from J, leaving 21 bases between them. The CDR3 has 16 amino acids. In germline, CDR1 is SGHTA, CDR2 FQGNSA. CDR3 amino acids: CASSPHIGRSVYEQYF. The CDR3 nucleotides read TGTGCCAGCAGCCCCCATATTGGGAGAAGTGTATACGAGCAGTACTTC.

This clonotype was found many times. DNA of the CDR3: TGTGCCAGCATCCGGAGGACCTCTGGAGGCTACACCTTC. It is translated as CASIRRTSGGYTF. The chain joins TRBV12-3 or TRBV12-4 to TRBJ1-2; the D is unclear. The germline V and J ends were trimmed by 7 bases and 8 bases, with 17 bases remaining between them. The CDR3 is 13 amino acids.

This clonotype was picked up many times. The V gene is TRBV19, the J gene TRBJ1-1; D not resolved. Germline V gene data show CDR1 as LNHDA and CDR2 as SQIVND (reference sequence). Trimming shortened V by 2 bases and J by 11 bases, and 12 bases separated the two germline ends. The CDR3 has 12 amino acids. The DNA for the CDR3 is TGTGCCAGTAGTATAAAAGGACTGGGGGCTTTCTTT. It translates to CASSIKGLGAFF.

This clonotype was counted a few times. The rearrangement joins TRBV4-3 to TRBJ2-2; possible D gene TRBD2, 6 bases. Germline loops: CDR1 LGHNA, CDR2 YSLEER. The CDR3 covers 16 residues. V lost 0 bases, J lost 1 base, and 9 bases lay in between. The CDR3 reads CASSQEFGGNTGELFF. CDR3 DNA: TGCGCCAGCAGCCAAGAATTCGGGGGGAACACCGGGGAGCTGTTTTTT.

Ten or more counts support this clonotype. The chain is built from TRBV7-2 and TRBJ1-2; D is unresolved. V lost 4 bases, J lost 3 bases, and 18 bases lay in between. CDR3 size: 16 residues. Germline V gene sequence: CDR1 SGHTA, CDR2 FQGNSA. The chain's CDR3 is CASSSLGSGNDYGYTF. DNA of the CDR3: TGTGCCAGCAGCTCCCTCGGGTCCGGGAATGACTATGGCTACACCTTC.

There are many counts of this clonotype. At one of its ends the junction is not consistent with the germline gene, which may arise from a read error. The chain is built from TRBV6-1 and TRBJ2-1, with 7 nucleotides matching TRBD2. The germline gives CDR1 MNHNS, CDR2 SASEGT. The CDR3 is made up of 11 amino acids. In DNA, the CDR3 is TGTGCCAGCAGTGAAGGCGGGAGTCGGTCATTC. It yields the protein CASSEGGSRSF.

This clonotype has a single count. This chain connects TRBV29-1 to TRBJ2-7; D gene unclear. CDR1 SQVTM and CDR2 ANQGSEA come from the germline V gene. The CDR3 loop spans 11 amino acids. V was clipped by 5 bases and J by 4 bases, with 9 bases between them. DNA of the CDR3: TGCAGCGTTATAGGGATTTACGAGCAGTACTTC. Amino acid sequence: CSVIGIYEQYF.

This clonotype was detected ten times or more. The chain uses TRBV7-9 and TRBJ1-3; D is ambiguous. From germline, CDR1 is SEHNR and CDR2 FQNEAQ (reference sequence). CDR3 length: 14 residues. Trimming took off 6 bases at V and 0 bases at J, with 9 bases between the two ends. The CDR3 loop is CASRDWNSGNTIYF. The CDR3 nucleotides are TGTGCCAGCAGGGACTGGAACTCTGGAAACACCATATATTTT.